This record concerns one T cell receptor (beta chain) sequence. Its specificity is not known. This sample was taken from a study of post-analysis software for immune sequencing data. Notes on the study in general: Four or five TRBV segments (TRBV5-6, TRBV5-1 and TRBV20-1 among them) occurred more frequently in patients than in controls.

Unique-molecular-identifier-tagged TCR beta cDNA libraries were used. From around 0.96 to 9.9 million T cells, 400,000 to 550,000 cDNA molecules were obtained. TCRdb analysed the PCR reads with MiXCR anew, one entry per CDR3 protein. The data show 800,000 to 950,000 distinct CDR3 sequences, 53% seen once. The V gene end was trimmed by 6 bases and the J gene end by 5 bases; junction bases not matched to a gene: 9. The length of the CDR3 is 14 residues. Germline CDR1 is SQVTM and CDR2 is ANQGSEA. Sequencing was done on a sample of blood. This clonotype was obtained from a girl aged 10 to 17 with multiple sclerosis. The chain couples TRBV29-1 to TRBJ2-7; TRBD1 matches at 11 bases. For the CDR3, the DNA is TGCAGCGTGGAGGACAGGGGGCCCGTCAACGAGCAGTACTTC. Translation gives CSVEDRGPVNEQYF.